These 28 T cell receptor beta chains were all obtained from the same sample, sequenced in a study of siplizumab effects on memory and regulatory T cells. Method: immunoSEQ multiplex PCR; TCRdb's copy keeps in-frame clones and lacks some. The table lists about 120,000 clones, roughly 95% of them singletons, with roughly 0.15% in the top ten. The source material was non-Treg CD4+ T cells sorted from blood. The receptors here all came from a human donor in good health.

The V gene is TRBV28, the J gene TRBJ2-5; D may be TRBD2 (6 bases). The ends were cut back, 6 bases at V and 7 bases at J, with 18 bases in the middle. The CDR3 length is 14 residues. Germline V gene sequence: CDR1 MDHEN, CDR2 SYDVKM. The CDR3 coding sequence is TGTGCCAGCAGCCCCCCTGGAGGGGCGTCGACCCAGTACTTC. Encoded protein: CASSPPGGASTQYF.

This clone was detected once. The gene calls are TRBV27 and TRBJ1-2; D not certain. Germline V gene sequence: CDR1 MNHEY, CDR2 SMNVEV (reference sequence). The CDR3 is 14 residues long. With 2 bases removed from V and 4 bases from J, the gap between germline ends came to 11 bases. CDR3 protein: CASSLRPGTYGYTF. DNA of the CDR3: TGTGCCAGCAGTTTAAGACCAGGAACCTATGGCTACACCTTC.

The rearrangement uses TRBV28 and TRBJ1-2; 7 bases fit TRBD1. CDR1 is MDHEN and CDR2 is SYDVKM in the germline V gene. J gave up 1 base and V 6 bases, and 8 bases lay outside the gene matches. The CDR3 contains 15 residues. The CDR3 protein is CASRPGTDINYGYTF. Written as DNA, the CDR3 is TGTGCCAGCAGGCCCGGGACAGATATTAACTATGGCTACACCTTC.

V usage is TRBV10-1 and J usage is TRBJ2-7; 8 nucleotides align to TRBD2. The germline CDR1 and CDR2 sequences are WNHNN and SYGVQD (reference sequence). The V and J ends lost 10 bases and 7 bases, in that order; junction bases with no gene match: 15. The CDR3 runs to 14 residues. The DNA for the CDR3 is TGCGCCACTAAGGGAATCGGGGGGGGGCTGGAGCAGTACTTC. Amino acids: CATKGIGGGLEQYF.

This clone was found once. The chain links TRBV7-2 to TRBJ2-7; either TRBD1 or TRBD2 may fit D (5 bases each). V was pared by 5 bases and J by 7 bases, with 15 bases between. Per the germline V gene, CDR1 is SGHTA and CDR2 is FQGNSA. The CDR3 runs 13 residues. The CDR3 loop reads CASSGTGTREQYF. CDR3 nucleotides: TGTGCCAGCAGCGGAACCGGGACCCGGGAGCAGTACTTC.

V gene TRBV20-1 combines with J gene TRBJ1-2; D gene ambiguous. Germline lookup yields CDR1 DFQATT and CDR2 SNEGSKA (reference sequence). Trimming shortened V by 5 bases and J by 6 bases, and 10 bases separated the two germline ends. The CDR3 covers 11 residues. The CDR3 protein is CSAVVGDGYTF. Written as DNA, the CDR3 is TGCAGTGCTGTAGTCGGAGATGGCTACACCTTC.

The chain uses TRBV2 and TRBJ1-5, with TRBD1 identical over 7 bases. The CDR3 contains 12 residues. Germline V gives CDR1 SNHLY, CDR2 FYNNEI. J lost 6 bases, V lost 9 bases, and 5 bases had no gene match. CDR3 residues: CASTGAGQPQHF. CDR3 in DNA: TGTGCCAGTACAGGGGCTGGTCAGCCCCAGCATTTT.

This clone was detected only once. The chain's CDR3 is CASSQETGATEAFF. The CDR3 DNA follows: TGTGCCAGCTCCCAGGAGACAGGGGCCACTGAAGCTTTCTTT. The gene calls are TRBV18 and TRBJ1-1; 8 bases match TRBD1. There are 14 residues in the CDR3. V trimming: 6 bases; J trimming: 4 bases; junction bases outside the gene matches: 7. Per the germline V gene, CDR1 is KGHSH and CDR2 is LQKENI.

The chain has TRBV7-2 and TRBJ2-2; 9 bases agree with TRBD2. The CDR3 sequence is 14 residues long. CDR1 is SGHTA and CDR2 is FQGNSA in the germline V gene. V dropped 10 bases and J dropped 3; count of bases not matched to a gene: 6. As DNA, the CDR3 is TGTGCCACTCTAGCGGGGCCGGACACCGGGGAGCTGTTTTTT. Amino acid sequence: CATLAGPDTGELFF. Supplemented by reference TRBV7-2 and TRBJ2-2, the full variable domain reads GAGVSQSPSNKVTEKGKDVELRCDPISGHTALYWYRQSLGQGLEFLIYFQGNSAPDKSGLPSDRFSAERTGGSVSTLTIQRTQQEDSAVYLCATLAGPDTGELFFGEGSRLTVL.

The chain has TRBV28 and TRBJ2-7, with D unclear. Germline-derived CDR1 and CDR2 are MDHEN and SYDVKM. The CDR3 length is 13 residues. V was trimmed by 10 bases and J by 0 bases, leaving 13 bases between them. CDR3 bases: TGTGCCACTCACCACCACAGCTCCTACGAGCAGTACTTC. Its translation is CATHHHSSYEQYF.

The CDR3 sequence is CASSLGTGGPETQYF. CDR3 bases: TGCGCCAGCAGCTTGGGGACGGGGGGGCCGGAGACCCAGTACTTC. V gene TRBV5-1 combines with J gene TRBJ2-5, with 8 bases fitting TRBD2. Germline trimming cut 0 bases from V and 5 bases from J; bases unmatched to any gene: 6. Germline CDR1 and CDR2: SGHRS and YFSETQ. This CDR3 spans 15 amino acids.

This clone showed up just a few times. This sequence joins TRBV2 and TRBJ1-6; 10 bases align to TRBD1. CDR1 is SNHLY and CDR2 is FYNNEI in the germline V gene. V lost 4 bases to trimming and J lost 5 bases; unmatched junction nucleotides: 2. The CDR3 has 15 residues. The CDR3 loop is CASSVGQGDNSPLHF. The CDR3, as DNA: TGTGCCAGCAGTGTTGGACAGGGGGATAATTCACCCCTCCACTTT.

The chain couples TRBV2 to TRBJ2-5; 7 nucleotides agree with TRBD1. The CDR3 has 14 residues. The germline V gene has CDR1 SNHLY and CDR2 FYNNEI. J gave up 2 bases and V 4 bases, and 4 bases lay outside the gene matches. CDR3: CASSADRAQETQYF. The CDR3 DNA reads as TGTGCCAGCAGTGCTGACAGGGCACAAGAGACCCAGTACTTC.

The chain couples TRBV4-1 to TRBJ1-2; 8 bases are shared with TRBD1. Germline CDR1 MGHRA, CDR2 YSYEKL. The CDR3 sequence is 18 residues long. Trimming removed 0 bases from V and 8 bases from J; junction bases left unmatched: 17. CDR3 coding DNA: TGCGCCAGCAGCCAAGACCTCCCTAACCGGGGACAGGAGGCGGGCTACACCTTC. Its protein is CASSQDLPNRGQEAGYTF.

The CDR3 DNA is TGTGCCAGCAGCTTGGAGGGATCAACTAACTATGGCTACACCTTC. This codes for CASSLEGSTNYGYTF. This sequence joins TRBV5-4 and TRBJ1-2; D is uncertain. V lost 0 bases and J 0 bases, leaving 9 bases between the germline ends. In germline, CDR1 is SGHNT, CDR2 YYREEE (reference sequence). This CDR3 is built from 15 residues.

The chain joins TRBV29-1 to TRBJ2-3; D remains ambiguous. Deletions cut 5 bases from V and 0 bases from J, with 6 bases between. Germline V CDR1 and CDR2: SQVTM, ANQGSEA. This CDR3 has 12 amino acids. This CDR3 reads CSVQASTDTQYF. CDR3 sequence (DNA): TGCAGCGTTCAGGCAAGCACAGATACGCAGTATTTT.

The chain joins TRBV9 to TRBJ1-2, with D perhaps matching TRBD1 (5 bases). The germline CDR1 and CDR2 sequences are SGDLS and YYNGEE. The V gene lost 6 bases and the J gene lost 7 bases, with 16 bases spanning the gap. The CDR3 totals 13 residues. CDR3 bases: TGTGCCAGCAAAGCCGGGGCCGACTCTGGCTACACCTTC. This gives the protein CASKAGADSGYTF.

The CDR3 DNA sequence: TGTGCCTGGAGTGTACACAGGTACGAGCAGTACTTC. Encoded protein: CAWSVHRYEQYF. The chain has TRBV30 and TRBJ2-7; D might be TRBD1 (5 bases). Trimming stripped 0 bases from V and 4 bases from J, with 7 bases between. CDR3 length: 12 residues. Germline CDR1 reads GTSNPN; CDR2 reads SVGIG (reference sequence).

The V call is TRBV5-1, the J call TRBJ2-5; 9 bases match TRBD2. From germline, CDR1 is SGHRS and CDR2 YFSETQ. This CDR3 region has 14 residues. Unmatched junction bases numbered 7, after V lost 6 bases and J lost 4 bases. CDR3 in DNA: TGCGCCAGCATGGGGCGGGGGGGCCTAGAGACCCAGTACTTC. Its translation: CASMGRGGLETQYF. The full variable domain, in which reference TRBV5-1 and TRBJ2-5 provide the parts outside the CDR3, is KAGVTQTPRYLIKTRGQQVTLSCSPISGHRSVSWYQQTPGQGLQFLFEYFSETQRNKGNFPGRFSGRQFSNSRSEMNVSTLELGDSALYLCASMGRGGLETQYFGPGTRLLVL.

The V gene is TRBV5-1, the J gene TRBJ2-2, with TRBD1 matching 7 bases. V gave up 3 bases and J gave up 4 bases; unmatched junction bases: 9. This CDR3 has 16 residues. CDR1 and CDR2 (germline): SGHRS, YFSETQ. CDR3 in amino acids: CASSSRTGGRTGELFF. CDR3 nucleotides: TGCGCCAGCAGCTCGCGGACAGGCGGCCGCACCGGGGAGCTGTTTTTT.

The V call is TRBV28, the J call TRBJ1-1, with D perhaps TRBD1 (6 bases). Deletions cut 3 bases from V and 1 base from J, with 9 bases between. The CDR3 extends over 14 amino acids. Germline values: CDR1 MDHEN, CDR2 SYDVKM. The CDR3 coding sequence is TGTGCCAGCAGTTTCGGGGGCGCGAACACTGAAGCTTTCTTT. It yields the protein CASSFGGANTEAFF.

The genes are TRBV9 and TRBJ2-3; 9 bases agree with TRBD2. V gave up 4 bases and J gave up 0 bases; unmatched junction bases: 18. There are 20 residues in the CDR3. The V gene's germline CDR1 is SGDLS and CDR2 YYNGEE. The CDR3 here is CASSTPRWLSGGTSTDTQYF. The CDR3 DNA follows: TGTGCCAGCAGCACCCCGCGTTGGTTAAGCGGGGGGACTAGCACAGATACGCAGTATTTT. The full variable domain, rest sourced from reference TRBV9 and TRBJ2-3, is DSGVTQTPKHLITATGQRVTLRCSPRSGDLSVYWYQQSLDQGLQFLIQYYNGEERAKGNILERFSAQQFPDLHSELNLSSLELGDSALYFCASSTPRWLSGGTSTDTQYFGPGTRLTVL.

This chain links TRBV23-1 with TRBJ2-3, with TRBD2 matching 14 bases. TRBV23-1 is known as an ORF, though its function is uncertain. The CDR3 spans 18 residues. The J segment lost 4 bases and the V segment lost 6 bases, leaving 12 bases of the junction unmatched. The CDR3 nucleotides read TGCGCCAGCAGCCCCCGTTCGACTAGCGGGGGGGCCTCAGATACGCAGTATTTT. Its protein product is CASSPRSTSGGASDTQYF.

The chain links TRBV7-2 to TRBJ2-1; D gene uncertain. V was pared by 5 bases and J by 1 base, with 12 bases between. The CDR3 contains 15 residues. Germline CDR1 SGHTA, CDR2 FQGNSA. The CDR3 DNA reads TGTGCCAGCAGCCCTGCGGCGGCATCCTACAATGAGCAGTTCTTC. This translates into CASSPAAASYNEQFF. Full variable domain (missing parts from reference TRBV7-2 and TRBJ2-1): GAGVSQSPSNKVTEKGKDVELRCDPISGHTALYWYRQSLGQGLEFLIYFQGNSAPDKSGLPSDRFSAERTGGSVSTLTIQRTQQEDSAVYLCASSPAAASYNEQFFGPGTRLTVL.

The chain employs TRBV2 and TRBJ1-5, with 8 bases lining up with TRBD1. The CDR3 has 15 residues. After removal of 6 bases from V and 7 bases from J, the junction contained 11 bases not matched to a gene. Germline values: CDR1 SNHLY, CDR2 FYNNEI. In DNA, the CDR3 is TGTGCCAGCAGCAACAGACAGGGGCTCCAGCAGCCCCAGCATTTT. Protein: CASSNRQGLQQPQHF.

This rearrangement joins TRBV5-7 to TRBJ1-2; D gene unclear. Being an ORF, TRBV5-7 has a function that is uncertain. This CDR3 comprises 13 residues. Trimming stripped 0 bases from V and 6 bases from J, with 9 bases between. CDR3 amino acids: CASSLGGWDGYTF. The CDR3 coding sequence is TGTGCCAGCAGCTTGGGGGGTTGGGATGGCTACACCTTC.

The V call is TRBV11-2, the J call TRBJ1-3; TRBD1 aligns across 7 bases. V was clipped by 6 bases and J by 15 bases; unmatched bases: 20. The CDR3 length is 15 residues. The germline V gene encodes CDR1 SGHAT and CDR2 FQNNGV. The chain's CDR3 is CASSQVRDSTTFPYF. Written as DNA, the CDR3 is TGTGCCAGCAGTCAAGTCCGGGACAGCACCACATTTCCATATTTT. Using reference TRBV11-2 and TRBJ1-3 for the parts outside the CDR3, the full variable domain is EAGVAQSPRYKIIEKRQSVAFWCNPISGHATLYWYQQILGQGPKLLIQFQNNGVVDDSQLPKDRFSAERLKGVDSTLKIQPAKLEDSAVYLCASSQVRDSTTFPYFGEGSWLTVV.

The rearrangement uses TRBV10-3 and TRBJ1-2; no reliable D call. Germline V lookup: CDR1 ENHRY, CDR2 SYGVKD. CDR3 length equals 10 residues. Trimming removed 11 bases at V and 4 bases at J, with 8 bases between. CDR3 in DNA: TGTGCCGTCTACACCTATGGCTACACCTTC. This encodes CAVYTYGYTF.